This TCR beta chain was observed in a study of T cell responses to AZD1222 COVID-19 vaccine. Regarding this clone: What it recognizes is unknown.

Broader study findings: Once two AZD1222 doses were given, Spike-specific TCR breadth and depth went up. The donors showed a predominance of white British ancestry and of females, with possible underestimation of clonal diversity. Reportedly, nearly half of unique spike TCRs recognized epitopes outside B.1.351/B.1.1.7 mutations.

Clones were read by immunoSEQ multiplex PCR, and TCRdb kept only the in-frame ones, dropping some. The data contain roughly 120,000 clones, approximately 85% of them singletons. The V and J ends lost 5 bases and 0 bases respectively, with 16 bases between them. This CDR3 spans 16 amino acids. CDR1 SEHNR and CDR2 FQNEAQ come from the germline V gene (reference sequence). This chain joins TRBV7-9 and TRBJ2-5; D unresolved. The starting material was peripheral blood, obtained on day 0 of AZD1222 vaccination. The sequence derives from an adult in good health. CDR3 nucleotide sequence: TGTGCCAGCAGCCTCAACTGGGCGAGCCACCAAGAGACCCAGTACTTC. The encoded protein is CASSLNWASHQETQYF. The variable domain in full, with the rest retrieved from reference TRBV7-9 and TRBJ2-5, is DTGVSQNPRHKITKRGQNVTFRCDPISEHNRLYWYRQTLGQGPEFLTYFQNEAQLEKSRLLSDRFSAERPKGSFSTLEIQRTEQGDSAMYLCASSLNWASHQETQYFGPGTRLLVL.